This T cell receptor (beta chain) originates from a study of blood T cell dynamics during melanoma immunotherapy. Study details: Metastatic melanoma patients received first-line pembrolizumab or nivolumab plus ipilimumab.

The CDR3 runs 17 residues. Per the germline V gene, CDR1 is SGHVS and CDR2 is FNYEAQ. The V gene end was trimmed by 0 bases and the J gene end by 0 bases; junction bases not matched to a gene: 7. On this clone itself: Its antigen is unidentified.

Time point specified: week 3, after first cycle of checkpoint inhibitor. Study outcomes and limitations: It remained unknown if the driving T cell clones were melanoma-specific.

The protocol was immunoSEQ multiplex PCR, while the TCRdb copy is restricted to in-frame clones and leaves out a portion. This table holds roughly 15,000 clones, 75% to 90% found once. Material: blood, obtained from a patient treated with checkpoint blockade. This receptor was obtained from a human donor with melanoma. The chain recombines TRBV7-6 with TRBJ2-7, with 8 bases lining up with TRBD2. The CDR3 region is CASSLASSGSPSYEQYF. The CDR3 DNA reads TGTGCCAGCAGCTTAGCGTCAAGCGGGAGCCCCTCCTACGAGCAGTACTTC.